Below are 4 T cell receptor beta chains sequenced from a single sample in a study of cytomegalovirus exposure and HLA in healthy donors. Sequencing was performed with immunoSEQ multiplex PCR; in TCRdb, only in-frame clones are kept and a portion is missing. The top ten clones hold 1.2% of a sample with under 300,000 clones, around 85% of them seen once. Source material: PBMCs. The receptors were sampled from a woman between 25 and 40 years old in good health and CMV-seropositive.

At least ten counts were recorded for this clone. J is TRBJ2-2 and V is TRBV7-2; D is uncertain. The germline V gene has CDR1 SGHTA and CDR2 FQGNSA. Trimming took 9 bases from V and 2 from J, leaving 16 bases between them. This CDR3 has 15 amino acids. The CDR3 reads CASLSVVGNTGELFF. The CDR3 DNA is TGTGCCAGTTTAAGCGTGGTAGGAAACACCGGGGAGCTGTTTTTT.

J is TRBJ2-2 and V is TRBV7-7, with D uncertain. Trimming removed 2 bases from V and 2 bases from J, with 6 bases in between. This CDR3 spans 14 amino acids. From germline, CDR1 is SSHAT and CDR2 FNYEAQ (reference sequence). CDR3 in amino acids: CASSLSGNTGELFF. The CDR3 coding sequence is TGTGCCAGCAGCTTATCGGGTAACACCGGGGAGCTGTTTTTT.

This clone was detected only once. The genes are TRBV27 and TRBJ2-1, with 11 bases that match TRBD1. Trimming removed 3 bases from V and 7 bases from J; junction bases left unmatched: 5. This CDR3 spans 15 amino acids. Germline V gene sequence: CDR1 MNHEY, CDR2 SMNVEV (reference sequence). The CDR3 spells CASSLGTGGSNEQFF. For the CDR3, the DNA is TGTGCCAGCAGTTTGGGGACAGGGGGGAGTAATGAGCAGTTCTTC.

This chain connects TRBV19 to TRBJ2-3; tentative D call: TRBD1 (5 bases). V dropped 1 base and J dropped 6 bases, with 8 bases sitting between them. Germline V gives CDR1 LNHDA, CDR2 SQIVND (reference sequence). The CDR3 has 13 residues. Written as DNA, the CDR3 is TGTGCCAGTAGTATAGGCAGGGATGATACGCAGTATTTT. Its protein is CASSIGRDDTQYF.